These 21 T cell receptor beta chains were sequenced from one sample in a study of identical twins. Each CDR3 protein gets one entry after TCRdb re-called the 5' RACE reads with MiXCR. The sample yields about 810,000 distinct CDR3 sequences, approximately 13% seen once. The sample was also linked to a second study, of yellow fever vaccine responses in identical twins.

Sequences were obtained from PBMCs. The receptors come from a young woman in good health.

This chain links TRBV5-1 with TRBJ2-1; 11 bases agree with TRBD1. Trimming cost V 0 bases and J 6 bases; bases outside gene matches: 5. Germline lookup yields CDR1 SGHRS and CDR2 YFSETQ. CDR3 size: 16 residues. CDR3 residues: CASSLAPGTGGNEQFF. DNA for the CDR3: TGCGCCAGCAGCTTGGCTCCCGGGACAGGGGGCAATGAGCAGTTCTTC.

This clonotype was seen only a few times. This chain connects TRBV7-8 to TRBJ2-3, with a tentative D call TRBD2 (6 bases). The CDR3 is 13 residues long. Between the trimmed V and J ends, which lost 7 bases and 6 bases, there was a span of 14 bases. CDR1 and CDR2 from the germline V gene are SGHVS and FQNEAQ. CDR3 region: CASTTGGRDTQYF. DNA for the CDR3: TGTGCCAGCACCACCGGGGGTCGGGATACGCAGTATTTT.

The CDR3 DNA reads TGTGCCAGCAGTTTATCCCAGGGTTTGGCAAACACCATATATTTT. The encoded protein is CASSLSQGLANTIYF. The chain is built from TRBV28 and TRBJ1-3; possibly TRBD1 for D (5 bases). Germline-derived CDR1 and CDR2 are MDHEN and SYDVKM. The CDR3 contains 15 residues. V gave up 1 base and J gave up 6 bases, with 13 bases separating them.

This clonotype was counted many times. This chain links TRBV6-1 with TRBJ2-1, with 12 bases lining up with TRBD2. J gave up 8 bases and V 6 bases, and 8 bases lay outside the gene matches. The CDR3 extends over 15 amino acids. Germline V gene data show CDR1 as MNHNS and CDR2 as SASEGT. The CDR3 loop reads CASSPPSGGGDEQFF. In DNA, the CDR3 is TGTGCCAGCAGCCCCCCTAGCGGGGGGGGAGATGAGCAGTTCTTC.

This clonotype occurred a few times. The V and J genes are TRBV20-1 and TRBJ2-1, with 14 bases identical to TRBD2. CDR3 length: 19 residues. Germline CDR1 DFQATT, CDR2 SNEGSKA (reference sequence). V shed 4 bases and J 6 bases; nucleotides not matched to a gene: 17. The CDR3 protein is CSAKYLTSGGAYWGNEQFF. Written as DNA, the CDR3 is TGCAGTGCTAAATATTTGACTAGCGGGGGGGCCTATTGGGGCAATGAGCAGTTCTTC.

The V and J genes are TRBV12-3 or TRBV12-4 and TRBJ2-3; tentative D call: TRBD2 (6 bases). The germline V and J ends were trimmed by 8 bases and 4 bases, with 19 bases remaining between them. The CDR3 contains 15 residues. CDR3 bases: TGTGCCAGCCGGTTAGGGAGGCGTGTCCCAGATACGCAGTATTTT. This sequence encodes CASRLGRRVPDTQYF.

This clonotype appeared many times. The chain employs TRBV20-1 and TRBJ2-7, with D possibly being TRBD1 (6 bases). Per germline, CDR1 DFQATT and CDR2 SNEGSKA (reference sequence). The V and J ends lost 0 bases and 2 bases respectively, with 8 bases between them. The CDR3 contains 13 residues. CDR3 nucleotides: TGCAGTGCTAGAGATGGGACAACCTACGAGCAGTACGTC. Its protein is CSARDGTTYEQYV.

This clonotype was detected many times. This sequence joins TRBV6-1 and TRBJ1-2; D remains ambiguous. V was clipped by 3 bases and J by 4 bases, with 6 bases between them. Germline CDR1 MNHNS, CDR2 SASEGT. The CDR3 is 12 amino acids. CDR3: CASSEGSYGYTF. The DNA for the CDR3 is TGTGCCAGCAGTGAGGGCAGCTATGGCTACACCTTC.

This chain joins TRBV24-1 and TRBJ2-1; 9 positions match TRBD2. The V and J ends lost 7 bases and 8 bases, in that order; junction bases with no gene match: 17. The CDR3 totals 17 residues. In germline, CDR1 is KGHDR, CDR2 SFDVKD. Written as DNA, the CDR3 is TGTGCCACCAGACAGAGCGGGAGGCGCCAAGCTGGAGATGAGCAGTTCTTC. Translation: CATRQSGRRQAGDEQFF.

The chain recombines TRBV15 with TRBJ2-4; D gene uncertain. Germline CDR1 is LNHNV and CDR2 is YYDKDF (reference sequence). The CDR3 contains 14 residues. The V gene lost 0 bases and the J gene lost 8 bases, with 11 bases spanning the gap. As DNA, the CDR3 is TGTGCCACCAGCAGAGACTTTGAATGGGACATTCAGTACTTC. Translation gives CATSRDFEWDIQYF.

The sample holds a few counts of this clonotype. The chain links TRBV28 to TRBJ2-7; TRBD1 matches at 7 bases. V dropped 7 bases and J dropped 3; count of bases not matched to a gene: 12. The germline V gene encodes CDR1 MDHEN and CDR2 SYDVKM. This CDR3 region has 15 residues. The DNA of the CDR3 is TGTGCCAGCACTCCTCCCGGGACAGCTTTCTACGAGCAGTACTTC. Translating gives CASTPPGTAFYEQYF. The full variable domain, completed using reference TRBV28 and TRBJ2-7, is DVKVTQSSRYLVKRTGEKVFLECVQDMDHENMFWYRQDPGLGLRLIYFSYDVKMKEKGDIPEGYSVSREKKERFSLILESASTNQTSMYLCASTPPGTAFYEQYFGPGTRLTVT.

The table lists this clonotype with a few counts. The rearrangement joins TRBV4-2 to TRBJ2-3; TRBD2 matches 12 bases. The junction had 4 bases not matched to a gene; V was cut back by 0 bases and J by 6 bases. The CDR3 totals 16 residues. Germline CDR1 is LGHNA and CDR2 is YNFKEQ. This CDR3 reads CASSQDVTSGGDTQYF. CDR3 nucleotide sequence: TGTGCCAGCAGCCAAGACGTGACTAGCGGGGGTGATACGCAGTATTTT.

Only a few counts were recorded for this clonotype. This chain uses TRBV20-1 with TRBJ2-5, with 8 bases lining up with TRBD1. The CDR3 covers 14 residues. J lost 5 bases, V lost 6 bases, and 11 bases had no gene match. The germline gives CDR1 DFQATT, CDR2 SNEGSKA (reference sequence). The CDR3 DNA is TGCAGTGCATCGGACACAGGGGGGTGGGAGACCCAGTACTTC. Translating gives CSASDTGGWETQYF.

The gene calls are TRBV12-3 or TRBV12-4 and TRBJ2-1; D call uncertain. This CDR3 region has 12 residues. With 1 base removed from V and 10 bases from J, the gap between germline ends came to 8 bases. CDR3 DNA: TGTGCCAGCAGTTTAGTTCCTGAGGAGCAGTTCTTC. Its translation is CASSLVPEEQFF.

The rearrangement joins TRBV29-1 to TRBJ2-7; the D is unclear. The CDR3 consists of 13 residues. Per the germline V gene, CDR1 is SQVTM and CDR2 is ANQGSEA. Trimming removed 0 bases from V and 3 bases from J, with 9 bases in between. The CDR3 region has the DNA TGCAGCGTTGAAGATCGAAAGGGCTACGAGCAGTACTTC. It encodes CSVEDRKGYEQYF.

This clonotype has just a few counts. The CDR3 region is CASSPTSVFLDEQFF. CDR3 sequence (DNA): TGTGCCAGCAGCCCTACATCAGTGTTCCTGGATGAGCAGTTCTTC. The genes are TRBV7-9 and TRBJ2-1, with no clear D. The CDR3 is 15 residues long. V was pared by 5 bases and J by 8 bases, with 19 bases between. Germline V CDR1 and CDR2: SEHNR, FQNEAQ (reference sequence).

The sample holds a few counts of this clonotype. CDR3 protein: CASSPTTRSSYNEQFF. In nucleotides, the CDR3 is TGTGCCAGCAGCCCGACGACTAGAAGCTCCTACAATGAGCAGTTCTTC. The genes are TRBV7-9 and TRBJ2-1; a weak D match, TRBD2 (6 bases). CDR1 is SEHNR, CDR2 FQNEAQ, per germline (reference sequence). V was trimmed by 5 bases and J by 0 bases, leaving 14 bases between them. This CDR3 has 16 residues.

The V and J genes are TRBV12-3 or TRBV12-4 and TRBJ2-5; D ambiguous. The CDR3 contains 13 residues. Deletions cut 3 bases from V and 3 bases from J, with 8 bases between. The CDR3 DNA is TGTGCCAGCAGTTTGGTAGCTAAAGAGACCCAGTACTTC. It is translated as CASSLVAKETQYF.

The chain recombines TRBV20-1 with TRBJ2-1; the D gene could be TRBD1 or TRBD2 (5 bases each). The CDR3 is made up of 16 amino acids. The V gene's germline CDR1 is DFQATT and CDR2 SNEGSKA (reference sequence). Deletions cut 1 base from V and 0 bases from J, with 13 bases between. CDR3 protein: CSARGGVLSSYNEQFF. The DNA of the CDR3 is TGCAGTGCTAGAGGAGGGGTGTTGAGCTCCTACAATGAGCAGTTCTTC.

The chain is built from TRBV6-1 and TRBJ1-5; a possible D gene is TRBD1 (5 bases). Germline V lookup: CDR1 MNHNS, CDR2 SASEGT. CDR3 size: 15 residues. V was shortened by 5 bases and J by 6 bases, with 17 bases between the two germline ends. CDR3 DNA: TGTGCCAGCAGTCGCGGGATGGGGGGGGGTCAGCCCCAGCATTTT. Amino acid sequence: CASSRGMGGGQPQHF.

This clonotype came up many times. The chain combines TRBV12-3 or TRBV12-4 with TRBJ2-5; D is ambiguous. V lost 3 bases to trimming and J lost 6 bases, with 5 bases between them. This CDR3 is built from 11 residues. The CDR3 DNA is TGTGCCAGCAGTTTCACCCAGACCCAGTACTTC. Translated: CASSFTQTQYF.